What follows is one T cell receptor beta chain and its context. The antigen remains undetermined. Using immunoSEQ multiplex PCR, the repertoire was profiled, and TCRdb retains in-frame clones only, with some absent. The sample includes approximately 1,800 clones, around three quarters of them seen just once. This sample was taken from a study of immune cell composition in non-small cell lung cancer. Turning to the study itself: Most cases were lung adenocarcinoma or squamous cell carcinoma.

The CDR3 spans 13 residues. The germline V and J ends were trimmed by 4 bases and 2 bases, with 7 bases remaining between them. CDR1 is SNHLY, CDR2 FYNNEI, per germline. Notes on the study in general: In adenocarcinoma, maximal tumour-associated clone frequency tracked TIL tumour reactivity.

Sequencing was performed on lung tumor tissue. V gene TRBV2 combines with J gene TRBJ2-3, with D perhaps TRBD2 (5 bases). This receptor was identified in a human donor with non-small cell lung cancer. CDR3 nucleotide sequence: TGTGCCAGCAGTGGGGAGTTCACAGATACGCAGTATTTT. It is translated as CASSGEFTDTQYF.